The present entry profiles one T cell receptor beta chain with its context. Antigen: not known. This record comes from a study of PD-1 blockade in classical Hodgkin lymphoma. General observations from the study: Prior to therapy, complete responders displayed diversity much like that of newly diagnosed patients.

The CDR3 is 15 amino acids. V lost 2 bases and J lost 0, with 11 bases in between. Per germline, CDR1 GTSNPN and CDR2 SVGIG (reference sequence). Clones were sequenced by immunoSEQ multiplex PCR, and TCRdb holds only the in-frame ones, with some missing. Of about 15,000 clones in the sample, 84% were seen once. Autologous stem cell transplantation was followed by relapse in every patient, and brentuximab vedotin exposure varied. The sequence derives from a human donor with classical Hodgkin lymphoma. This specimen consisted of peripheral blood mononuclear cells (PBMCs), obtained at baseline. This chain joins TRBV30 and TRBJ1-3; D is possibly TRBD1 (6 bases). The CDR3 sequence is CAWSRLGASGNTIYF. The DNA of the CDR3 is TGTGCCTGGAGTAGGTTGGGGGCCTCTGGAAACACCATATATTTT.